This entry concerns a single TCR beta chain. The data originate from a study of blood T cell repertoires in COVID-19. Looking at the study overall: Both acute and convalescent COVID-19 samples were obtained from the United States, Italy and Spain.

Under the authors' procedure: Reference gene primer amplification gave estimated nucleated cell counts. Assay used: immunoSEQ multiplex PCR; TCRdb lists only in-frame clones, some missing. The V and J calls and clone size are taken from that table; D and trimming were inferred from the DNA. The sample records under 300,000 clones, approximately 90% being singletons. This clonotype originated in a human donor in a cohort exposed to, infected with or recovered from COVID-19 (not recorded which). The donor label of this sample is uncertain. The source material was PBMCs or T cells enriched from blood (not recorded which).

CDR3 in DNA: TGCGCCAGCAGTTATGTTTCTCTTCTTGACAGGGGAGTAACCTACGAGCAGTACTTC. Protein product: CASSYVSLLDRGVTYEQYF. This chain joins TRBV5-1 and TRBJ2-7; 8 nucleotides agree with TRBD1. V lost 5 bases to trimming and J lost 2 bases; unmatched junction nucleotides: 21. The CDR3 runs 19 residues. CDR1 is SGHRS, CDR2 YFSETQ, per germline.